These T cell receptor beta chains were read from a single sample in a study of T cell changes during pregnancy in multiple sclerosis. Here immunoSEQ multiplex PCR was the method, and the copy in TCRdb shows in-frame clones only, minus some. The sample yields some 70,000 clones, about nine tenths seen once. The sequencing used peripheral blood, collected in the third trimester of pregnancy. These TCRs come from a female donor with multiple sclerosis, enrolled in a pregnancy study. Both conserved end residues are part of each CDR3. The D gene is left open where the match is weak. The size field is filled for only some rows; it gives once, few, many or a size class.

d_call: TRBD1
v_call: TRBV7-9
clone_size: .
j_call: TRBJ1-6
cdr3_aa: CASSSRQGPIDSPLHF
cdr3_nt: TGTGCCAGCAGCTCCAGACAGGGGCCCATTGATTCACCCCTCCACTTT

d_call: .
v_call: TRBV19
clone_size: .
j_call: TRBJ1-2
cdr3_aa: CASSTRATVEGYGYTF
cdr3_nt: TGTGCCAGTAGTACCCGCGCGACCGTTGAGGGCTATGGCTACACCTTC

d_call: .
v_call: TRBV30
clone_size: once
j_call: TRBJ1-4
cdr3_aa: CAWRRKGGFNEKLFF
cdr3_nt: TGTGCCTGGAGACGCAAGGGGGGGTTCAATGAAAAACTGTTTTTT

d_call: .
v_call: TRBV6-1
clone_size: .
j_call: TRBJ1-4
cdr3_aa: CASSWTADEKLFF
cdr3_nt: TGTGCCAGCAGTTGGACAGCGGATGAAAAACTGTTTTTT

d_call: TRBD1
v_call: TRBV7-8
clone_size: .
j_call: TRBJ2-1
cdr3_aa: CASSFIRGTGGNNEQFF
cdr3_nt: TGTGCCAGCAGCTTTATAAGGGGGACAGGGGGAAACAATGAGCAGTTCTTC

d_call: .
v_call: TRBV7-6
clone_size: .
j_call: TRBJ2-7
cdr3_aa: CASSLLLRELYF
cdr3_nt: TGTGCCAGCAGCTTATTATTGCGGGAACTGTACTTC

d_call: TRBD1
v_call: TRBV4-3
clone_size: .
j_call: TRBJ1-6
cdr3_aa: CASSRQSFQGVYNSPLHF
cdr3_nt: TGCGCCAGCAGCCGACAAAGTTTTCAGGGGGTCTATAATTCACCCCTCCACTTT

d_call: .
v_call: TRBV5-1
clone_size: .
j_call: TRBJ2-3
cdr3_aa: CASSRGQSTDTQYF
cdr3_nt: TGCGCCAGCAGCCGTGGACAGAGCACAGATACGCAGTATTTT

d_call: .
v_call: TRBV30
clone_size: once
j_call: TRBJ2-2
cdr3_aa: CAWTTPGTGGELFF
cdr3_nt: TGTGCCTGGACCACCCCCGGGACTGGCGGGGAGCTGTTTTTT

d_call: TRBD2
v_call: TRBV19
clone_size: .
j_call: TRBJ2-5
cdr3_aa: CASSFGTSVETQYF
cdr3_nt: TGTGCCAGTAGCTTCGGGACTAGCGTAGAGACCCAGTACTTC

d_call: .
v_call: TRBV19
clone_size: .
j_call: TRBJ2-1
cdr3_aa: CASSMKSVSHNEQFF
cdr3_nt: TGTGCCAGTAGTATGAAGAGCGTTAGTCACAATGAGCAGTTCTTC

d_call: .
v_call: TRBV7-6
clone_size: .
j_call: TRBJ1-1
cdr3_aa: CASSLGGGTEAFF
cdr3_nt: TGTGCCAGCAGCTTAGGGGGGGGCACTGAAGCTTTCTTT

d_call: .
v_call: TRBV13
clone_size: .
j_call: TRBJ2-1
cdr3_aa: CASSAPRTFEQFF
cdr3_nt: TGTGCCAGCAGCGCCCCCAGAACATTCGAGCAGTTCTTC

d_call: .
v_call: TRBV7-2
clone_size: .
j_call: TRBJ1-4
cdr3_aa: CASGEGATNEKLFF
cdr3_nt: TGTGCCAGCGGCGAGGGTGCAACTAATGAAAAACTGTTTTTT

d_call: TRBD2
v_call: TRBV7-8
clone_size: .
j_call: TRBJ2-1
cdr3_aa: CASSRAPRGLAGVGGEQFF
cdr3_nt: TGTGCCAGCAGCCGAGCCCCTAGAGGACTAGCGGGGGTTGGGGGAGAGCAGTTCTTC

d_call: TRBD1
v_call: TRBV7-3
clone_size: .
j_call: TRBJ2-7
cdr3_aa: CASSPGQLSYEQYF
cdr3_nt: TGTGCCAGCAGCCCGGGACAGCTCTCCTACGAGCAGTACTTC

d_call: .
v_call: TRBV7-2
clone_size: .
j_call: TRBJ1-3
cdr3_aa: CASSLDGGLSGNTIYF
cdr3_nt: TGTGCCAGCAGCTTAGACGGAGGACTTTCTGGAAACACCATATATTTT

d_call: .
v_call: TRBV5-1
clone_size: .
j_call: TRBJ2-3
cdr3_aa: CASSLILSDTQYF
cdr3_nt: TGCGCCAGCAGCTTGATTTTATCGGATACGCAGTATTTT

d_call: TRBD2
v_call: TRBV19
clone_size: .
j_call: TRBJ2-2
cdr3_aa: CASSFGLASSGELFF
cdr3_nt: TGTGCCAGTAGTTTCGGACTAGCGTCCTCCGGGGAGCTGTTTTTT

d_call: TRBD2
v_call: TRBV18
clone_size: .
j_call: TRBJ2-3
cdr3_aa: CASSPAGGTDTQYF
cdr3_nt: TGTGCCAGCTCACCGGCGGGGGGGACAGATACGCAGTATTTT

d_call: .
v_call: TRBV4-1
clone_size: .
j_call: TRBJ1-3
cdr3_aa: CASSQDYSQGNTIYF
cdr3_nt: TGCGCCAGCAGCCAAGATTATTCCCAGGGAAACACCATATATTTT

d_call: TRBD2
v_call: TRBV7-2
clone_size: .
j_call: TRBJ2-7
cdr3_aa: CASSRTSGNEQYF
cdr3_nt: TGTGCCAGCAGCCGGACTAGCGGGAACGAGCAGTACTTC

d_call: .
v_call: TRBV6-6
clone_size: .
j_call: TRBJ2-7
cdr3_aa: CASRMTDRSSYEQYF
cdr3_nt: TGTGCCAGCAGGATGACTGACCGGAGCTCCTACGAGCAGTACTTC

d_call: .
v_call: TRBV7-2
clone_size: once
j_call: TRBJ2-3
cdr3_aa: CASSPRGLAYDTDTQYF
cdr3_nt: TGTGCCAGCAGCCCCCGGGGTCTAGCGTACGACACAGATACGCAGTATTTT

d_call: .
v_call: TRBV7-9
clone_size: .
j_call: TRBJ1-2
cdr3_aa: CASSFGLNYGYTF
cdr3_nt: TGTGCCAGCAGCTTCGGTCTTAACTATGGCTACACCTTC

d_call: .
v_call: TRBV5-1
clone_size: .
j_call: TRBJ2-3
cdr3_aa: CASSLGGVQDTQYF
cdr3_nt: TGCGCCAGCAGCTTAGGGGGAGTTCAAGATACGCAGTATTTT

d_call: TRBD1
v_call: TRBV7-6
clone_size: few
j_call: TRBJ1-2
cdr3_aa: CASSPGQDTYYGYTF
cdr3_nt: TGTGCCAGCAGCCCCGGACAGGATACCTACTATGGCTACACCTTC

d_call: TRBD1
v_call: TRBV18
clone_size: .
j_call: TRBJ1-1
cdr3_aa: CASSTTGIEAFF
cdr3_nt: TGTGCCAGCTCCACGACAGGGATTGAAGCTTTCTTT

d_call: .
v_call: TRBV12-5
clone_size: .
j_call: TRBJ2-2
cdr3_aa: CASGSPAGGPGELFF
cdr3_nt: TGTGCTAGTGGTTCCCCCGCCGGGGGTCCCGGGGAGCTGTTTTTT

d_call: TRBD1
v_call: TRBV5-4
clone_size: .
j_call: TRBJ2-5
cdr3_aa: CASSRKGTGGQETQYF
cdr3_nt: TGTGCCAGCAGCCGGAAAGGGACAGGGGGCCAAGAGACCCAGTACTTC

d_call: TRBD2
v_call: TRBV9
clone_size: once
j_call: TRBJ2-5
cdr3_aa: CASSVPASGAETQYF
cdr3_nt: TGTGCCAGCAGCGTACCCGCTAGCGGGGCAGAGACCCAGTACTTC

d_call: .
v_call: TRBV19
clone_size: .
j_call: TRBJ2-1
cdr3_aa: CASSTGQFLGNEQFF
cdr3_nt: TGTGCCAGTAGTACAGGACAGTTTTTGGGCAATGAGCAGTTCTTC

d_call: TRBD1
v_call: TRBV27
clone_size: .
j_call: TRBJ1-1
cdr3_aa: CASSPTGGEAFF
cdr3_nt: TGTGCCAGCAGTCCTACAGGGGGTGAAGCTTTCTTT

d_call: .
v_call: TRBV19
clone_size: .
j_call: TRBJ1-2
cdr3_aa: CASKEWEGRQGGYTF
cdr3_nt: TGTGCCAGTAAAGAATGGGAGGGGAGGCAGGGCGGCTACACCTTC

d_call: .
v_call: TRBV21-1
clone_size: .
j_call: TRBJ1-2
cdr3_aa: CASRLPDRVEFGYTF
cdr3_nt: TGTGCCAGCCGCTTACCGGACAGGGTGGAGTTTGGCTACACCTTC

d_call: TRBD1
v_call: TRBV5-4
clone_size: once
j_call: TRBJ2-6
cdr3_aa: CASSLDRGLLSGANVLTF
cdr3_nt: TGTGCCAGCAGCCTTGACAGGGGGCTTCTATCTGGGGCCAACGTCCTGACTTTC

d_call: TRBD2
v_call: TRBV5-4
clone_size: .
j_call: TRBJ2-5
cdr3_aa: CASSLGAGGGRETQYF
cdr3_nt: TGTGCCAGCAGCTTAGGGGCGGGGGGGGGTCGGGAGACCCAGTACTTC

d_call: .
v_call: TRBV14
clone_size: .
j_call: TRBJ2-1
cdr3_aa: CASSPTDSPRPYNEQFF
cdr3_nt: TGTGCCAGCAGCCCTACGGACAGTCCGCGACCCTACAATGAGCAGTTCTTC

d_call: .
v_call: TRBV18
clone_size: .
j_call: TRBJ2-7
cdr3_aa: CASSPPGQGGSEQYF
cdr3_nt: TGTGCCAGCTCACCACCCGGACAGGGAGGGTCGGAGCAGTACTTC

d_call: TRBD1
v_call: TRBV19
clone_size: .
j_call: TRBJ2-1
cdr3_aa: CASTRRDRGPLDEQFF
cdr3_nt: TGTGCCAGTACTCGGCGGGACAGGGGCCCTTTGGATGAGCAGTTCTTC

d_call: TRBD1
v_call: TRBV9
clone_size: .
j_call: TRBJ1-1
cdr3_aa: CASSVVFQGGTEAFF
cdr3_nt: TGTGCCAGCAGCGTAGTTTTTCAGGGGGGTACTGAAGCTTTCTTT

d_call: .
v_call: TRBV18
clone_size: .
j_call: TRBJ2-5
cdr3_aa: CASSLPTELGETQYF
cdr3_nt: TGTGCCAGCTCACTCCCGACAGAACTTGGGGAGACCCAGTACTTC

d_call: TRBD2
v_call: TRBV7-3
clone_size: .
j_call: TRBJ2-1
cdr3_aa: CASSTRLAGYNEQFF
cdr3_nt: TGTGCCAGCAGCACCCGACTAGCGGGCTACAATGAGCAGTTCTTC

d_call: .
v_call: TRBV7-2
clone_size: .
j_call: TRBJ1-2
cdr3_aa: CASSSQGNYGYTF
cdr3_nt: TGTGCCAGCAGCTCGCAGGGCAACTATGGCTACACCTTC

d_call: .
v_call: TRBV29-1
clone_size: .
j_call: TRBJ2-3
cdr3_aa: CSVEKGGDTQYF
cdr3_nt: TGCAGCGTGGAAAAGGGAGGAGATACGCAGTATTTT

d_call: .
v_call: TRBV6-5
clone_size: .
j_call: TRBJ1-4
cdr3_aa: CASSYSGGQSNEKLFF
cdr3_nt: TGTGCCAGCAGTTACTCTGGGGGCCAGTCTAATGAAAAACTGTTTTTT

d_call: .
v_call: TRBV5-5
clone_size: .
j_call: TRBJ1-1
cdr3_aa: CASSSTGNTEAFF
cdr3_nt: TGTGCCAGCAGCTCTACAGGGAACACTGAAGCTTTCTTT

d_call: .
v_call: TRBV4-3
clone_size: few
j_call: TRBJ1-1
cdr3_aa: CASSQEGGWTEAFF
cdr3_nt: TGCGCCAGCAGCCAAGAAGGAGGGTGGACTGAAGCTTTCTTT

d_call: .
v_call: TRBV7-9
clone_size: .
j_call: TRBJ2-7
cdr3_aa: CASSLDGTHYEQYF
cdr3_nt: TGTGCCAGCAGCTTAGACGGGACACACTACGAGCAGTACTTC

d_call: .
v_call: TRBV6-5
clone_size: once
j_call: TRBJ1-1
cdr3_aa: CASSPGFSGAEAFF
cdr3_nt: TGTGCCAGCAGTCCAGGGTTCTCGGGGGCTGAAGCTTTCTTT

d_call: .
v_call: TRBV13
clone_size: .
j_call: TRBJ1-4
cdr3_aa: CASSRWGGTGKLFF
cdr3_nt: TGTGCCAGCAGCCGCTGGGGGGGGACGGGAAAACTGTTTTTT

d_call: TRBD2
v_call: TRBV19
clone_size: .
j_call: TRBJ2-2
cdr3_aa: CASSNGPSGRTGELFF
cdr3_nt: TGTGCCAGTAGTAACGGTCCTAGCGGAAGAACCGGGGAGCTGTTTTTT

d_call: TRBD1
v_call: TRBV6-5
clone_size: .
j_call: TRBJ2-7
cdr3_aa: CASSNYRGSYEQYF
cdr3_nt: TGTGCCAGCAGTAATTACAGGGGATCCTACGAGCAGTACTTC

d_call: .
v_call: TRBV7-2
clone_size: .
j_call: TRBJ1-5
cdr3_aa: CASSLRGVGWNQPQHF
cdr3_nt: TGTGCCAGCAGCTTACGAGGCGTCGGCTGGAATCAGCCCCAGCATTTT

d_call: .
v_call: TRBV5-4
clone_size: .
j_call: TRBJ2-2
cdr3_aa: CASSVDRSNTGELFF
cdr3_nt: TGTGCCAGCAGCGTGGACAGATCGAACACCGGGGAGCTGTTTTTT

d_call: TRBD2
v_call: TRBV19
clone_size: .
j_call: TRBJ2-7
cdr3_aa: CASSPFRSGRGTSYEQYF
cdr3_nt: TGTGCCAGTAGCCCCTTTCGGAGCGGGAGGGGAACGTCCTACGAGCAGTACTTC

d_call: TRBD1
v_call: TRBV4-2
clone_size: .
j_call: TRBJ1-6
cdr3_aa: CASSQATKGQGVDSPLHF
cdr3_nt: TGTGCCAGCAGCCAAGCAACTAAGGGACAGGGGGTGGACTCACCCCTCCACTTT